This entry concerns a single T cell receptor (beta chain). These data are taken from a study of Graves' ophthalmopathy and Graves' hyperthyroidism. Patients were excluded if they had other autoimmune diseases or uncontrolled infections, and likewise if pregnancy or lactation applied. V shed 6 bases and J shed 1 base, with 10 bases lying between them. This CDR3 is built from 13 residues. Germline CDR1 and CDR2: MNHEY and SMNVEV (reference sequence). Beta-chain TCR CDR3 regions were amplified from RNA transcripts. The first round was an RT-PCR with HTBI primers, and the second round was a multiplex PCR. TCRdb re-analysed the multiplex PCR reads in MiXCR, keeping a single row per CDR3 protein. The repertoire consists of about 200,000 distinct CDR3 sequences, with just under 30% occurring once and the leading ten covering 9.1%.

The V gene is TRBV27, the J gene TRBJ2-7; D is unresolved. Material: peripheral blood. The TCR comes from a man aged 45-65 years with Graves' ophthalmopathy. The DNA of the CDR3 is TGTGCCAGCAGCTGGTGGGGTTCCTACGAGCAGTACTTC. Its translation: CASSWWGSYEQYF.